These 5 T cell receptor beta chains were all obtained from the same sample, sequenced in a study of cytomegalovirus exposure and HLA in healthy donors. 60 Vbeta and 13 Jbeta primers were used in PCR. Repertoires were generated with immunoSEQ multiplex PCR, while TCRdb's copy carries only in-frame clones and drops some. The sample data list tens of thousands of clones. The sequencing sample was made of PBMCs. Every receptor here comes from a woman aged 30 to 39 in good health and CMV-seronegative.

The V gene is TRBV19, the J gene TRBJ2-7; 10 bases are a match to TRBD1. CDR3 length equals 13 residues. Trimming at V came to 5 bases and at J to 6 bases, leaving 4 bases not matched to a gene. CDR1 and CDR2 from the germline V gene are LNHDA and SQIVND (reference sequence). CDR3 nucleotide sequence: TGTGCCAGTAGTCCCAGGACAGGGGGCGAGCAGTACTTC. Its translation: CASSPRTGGEQYF.

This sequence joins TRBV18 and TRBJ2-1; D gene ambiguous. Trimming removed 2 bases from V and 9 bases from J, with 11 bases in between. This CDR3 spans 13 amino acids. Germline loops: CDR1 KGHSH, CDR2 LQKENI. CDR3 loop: CASSPTNTGEQFF. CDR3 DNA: TGTGCCAGCTCACCAACGAATACCGGTGAGCAGTTCTTC.

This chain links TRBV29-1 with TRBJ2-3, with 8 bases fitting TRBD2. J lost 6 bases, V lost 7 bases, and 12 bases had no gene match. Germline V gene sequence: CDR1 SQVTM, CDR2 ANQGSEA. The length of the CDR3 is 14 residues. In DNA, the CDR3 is TGCAGCGCCAATGTACAGCGGGAGTACGATACGCAGTATTTT. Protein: CSANVQREYDTQYF.

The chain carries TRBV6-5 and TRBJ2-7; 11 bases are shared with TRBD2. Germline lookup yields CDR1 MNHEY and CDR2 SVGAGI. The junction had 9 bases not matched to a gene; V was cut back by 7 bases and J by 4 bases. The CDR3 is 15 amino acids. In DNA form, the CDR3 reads TGTGCCAGCAAAACGACTAGCGGGGAATTTTACGAGCAGTACTTC. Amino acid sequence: CASKTTSGEFYEQYF.

CDR3 region: CASSFREGRDEQYF. CDR3 nucleotide sequence: TGTGCCAGCAGCTTCAGGGAGGGTCGTGACGAGCAGTACTTC. The rearrangement uses TRBV7-2 and TRBJ2-7; the match to TRBD2 covers 7 bases. Germline CDR1 and CDR2: SGHTA and FQGNSA. The CDR3 runs 14 residues. After removal of 3 bases from V and 5 bases from J, the junction contained 7 bases not matched to a gene.